Below are 17 T cell receptor beta chains sequenced from a single sample in a study of blood T cells in healthy people across ages. A second PCR of about 7 to 11 cycles used a sample-barcoded 5' primer and a J-beta primer mix. TCRdb called the 5' RACE reads again in MiXCR, with one record for every CDR3 protein. Among over 600,000 distinct CDR3 sequences, 46% were seen once, and the ten largest hold around a sixth. The sequencing input was blood. The receptors were gathered from an older man in good health.

This rearrangement joins TRBV7-2 to TRBJ1-2; D gene uncertain. Germline loops: CDR1 SGHTA, CDR2 FQGNSA. The CDR3 length is 13 residues. Deletions cut 4 bases from V and 8 bases from J, with 14 bases between. The CDR3 DNA is TGTGCCAGCAGCTCCAATAGTCGCTACGGCTACACCTTC. Its protein product is CASSSNSRYGYTF.

The chain recombines TRBV18 with TRBJ2-7; 9 bases are shared with TRBD1. The junction had 12 bases not matched to a gene; V was cut back by 2 bases and J by 7 bases. Germline CDR1 KGHSH, CDR2 LQKENI. The CDR3 runs 16 residues. The CDR3 DNA reads TGTGCCAGCTCACCAGGACAGGGGCCTTCCCGGAATGAGCAGTACTTC. Translated, it gives CASSPGQGPSRNEQYF.

J is TRBJ2-5 and V is TRBV29-1; D may be TRBD1 (5 bases). The J call is uncertain, as TRBJ2-7 better fits the DNA end. Germline CDR1 SQVTM, CDR2 ANQGSEA. The length of the CDR3 is 12 residues. The CDR3 DNA is TGCAGCGTTGAAACAGGCCGCTACGAGCAGTACTTC. Translation: CSVETGRYEQYF.

The genes are TRBV7-3 and TRBJ2-2; 9 bases are shared with TRBD1. Germline CDR1 is SGHTA and CDR2 is FQGTGA. The CDR3 consists of 14 residues. V shed 5 bases and J 3 bases; nucleotides not matched to a gene: 1. CDR3 sequence: CASSRQGDTGELFF. For the CDR3, the DNA is TGTGCCAGCAGCCGACAGGGGGACACCGGGGAGCTGTTTTTT.

This sequence joins TRBV7-2 and TRBJ2-3; D is unclear. Germline CDR1 and CDR2: SGHTA and FQGNSA. The CDR3 totals 14 residues. The V gene lost 3 bases and the J gene lost 2 bases, with 9 bases spanning the gap. The CDR3 DNA is TGTGCCAGCAGCTTTCAAAGATTCACAGATACGCAGTATTTT. The encoded protein is CASSFQRFTDTQYF.

The sample holds a few counts of this clonotype. V and J are TRBV20-1 and TRBJ2-7; D remains unclear. Germline CDR1 reads DFQATT; CDR2 reads SNEGSKA (reference sequence). Trimming pared 6 bases from V and 4 bases from J, leaving 10 bases between. This CDR3 is built from 11 residues. The CDR3 DNA reads as TGCAGTGCAATAGGGCGGTACGAGCAGTACTTC. Translated, it gives CSAIGRYEQYF.

The V call is TRBV10-2, the J call TRBJ2-7, with no clear D. Trimming cost V 5 bases and J 6 bases, with 14 bases left between them. The CDR3 loop spans 13 amino acids. Per germline, CDR1 WSHSY and CDR2 SAAADI. The CDR3 DNA reads TGCGCCAGCAGTCCCAGAGCGTGGGCCGAGCAGTACTTC. Amino acids: CASSPRAWAEQYF.

This chain connects TRBV2 to TRBJ2-7, with D tentatively TRBD2 (5 bases). The J call may be faulty, since TRBJ2-5 better matches the DNA end. CDR1 is SNHLY and CDR2 is FYNNEI in the germline V gene. The CDR3 loop spans 14 amino acids. The CDR3 DNA sequence: TGTGCCAGCAGTGTGATGGATAGCGTCGGGACCCAGTACTTC. This encodes CASSVMDSVGTQYF.

This clonotype came up many times. The rearrangement links TRBV28 to TRBJ2-7; 11 nucleotides align to TRBD2. V shed 2 bases and J 7 bases; nucleotides not matched to a gene: 7. The CDR3 length is 15 residues. Germline values: CDR1 MDHEN, CDR2 SYDVKM. The CDR3 loop is CASSLRTSGSEEQYF. The DNA for the CDR3 is TGTGCCAGCAGTTTACGAACTAGCGGGAGTGAAGAGCAGTACTTC.

This chain uses TRBV15 with TRBJ2-3, with 12 bases aligning to TRBD2. The ends lost 2 bases at V and 2 bases at J; junction bases unmatched: 2. The CDR3 is made up of 16 amino acids. CDR1 and CDR2 from the germline V gene are LNHNV and YYDKDF (reference sequence). CDR3 sequence reads: CATSRRTSGTTDTQYF. In DNA form, the CDR3 reads TGTGCCACCAGCAGAAGGACTAGCGGGACCACAGATACGCAGTATTTT.

This clonotype was observed once. One end of the junction fails to match germline, which may point to a read error. The chain combines TRBV2 with TRBJ2-7, with D perhaps given as TRBD1 or TRBD2 (5 bases each). The CDR3 has 14 residues. From germline, CDR1 is SNHLY and CDR2 FYNNEI. CDR3 nucleotide sequence: TGTGCCAGCAGGTCGTCCTGGGGGTACTACAAGCAGTACTTC. Amino acid sequence: CASRSSWGYYKQYF.

CDR3 DNA sequence: TGCAGTGCTTACAGAAACAATGAGCAGTTCTTC. As protein: CSAYRNNEQFF. The chain uses TRBV20-1 and TRBJ2-1; no firm D call. V was clipped by 5 bases and J by 5 bases, with 7 bases between them. The CDR3 loop spans 11 amino acids. Germline loops: CDR1 DFQATT, CDR2 SNEGSKA (reference sequence).

The chain uses TRBV11-1 and TRBJ2-1; perhaps TRBD2 as D (5 bases). Trimming stripped 1 base from V and 13 bases from J, with 17 bases between. This CDR3 has 14 residues. Germline CDR1 and CDR2: SGHAT and FQDESV (reference sequence). The CDR3 bases are TGTGCCAGCAGCTTAGTCAGGTCGGAGGAGACCCAGTTCTTC. This sequence encodes CASSLVRSEETQFF.

The rearrangement joins TRBV6-2 or TRBV6-3 to TRBJ2-5, with 10 bases matching TRBD1. With the DNA end fitting TRBJ2-7 better, the J assignment may be wrong. The CDR3 has 16 residues. Germline CDR1 MNHEY, CDR2 SVGEGT. The CDR3 reads CASSYQAGQGTYEQYF. In nucleotides, the CDR3 is TGTGCCAGCAGTTACCAGGCGGGACAGGGGACCTACGAGCAGTACTTC.

This clonotype has only a few counts. The V call is TRBV21-1, the J call TRBJ2-7; TRBD1 is the table's D call and was not checked against the DNA. TRBV21-1 is a recognized pseudogene. This CDR3 region has 17 residues. CDR3 residues: CASTAFWTGGKSYEQYF. In DNA form, the CDR3 reads TGTGCCAGCACCGCTTTTTGGACAGGGGGCAAGTCCTACGAGCAGTACTTC.

In this sample, this clonotype turned up a few times. The gene calls are TRBV21-1 and TRBJ1-1. TRBV21-1 is flagged as a pseudogene. The CDR3 extends over 16 amino acids. The CDR3 nucleotides read TGTGCCAGCAGCAAACTATGGGGACTGAAGAACACTGAAGCTTTCTTT. Translation gives CASSKLWGLKNTEAFF.

This clonotype was counted between two and nine times. The chain employs TRBV14 and TRBJ2-3; D remains unclear. The CDR3 runs 14 residues. The germline V and J ends were trimmed by 1 base and 2 bases, with 7 bases remaining between them. Germline assignment: CDR1 SGHDN and CDR2 FVKESK. The CDR3 loop is CASSQVAVTDTQYF. In DNA, the CDR3 is TGTGCCAGCAGCCAAGTTGCAGTCACAGATACGCAGTATTTT.